The present TCR beta chain was sequenced within a study of T-cell memory formation after mild COVID-19. Across the study: Largely, TCR clusters stayed within a single donor. Overall study results and limits: Clones that got smaller from day 15 to 85 had even CD4/CD8, while clones growing later tipped toward CD4+. Still unconfirmed is whether the second-wave clones peaking on day 37 recognized SARS-CoV-2. Mostly located in CM and EM were contracting CD4+ clones, with contracting CD8+ clones located in EMRA.

CDR1 and CDR2 (germline): SEHNR, FQNEAQ (reference sequence). The CDR3 sequence is 14 residues long. Between the trimmed V and J ends, which lost 4 bases and 6 bases, there was a span of 15 bases. This clonotype occurred many times. No antigen is known for it. One entry per CDR3 protein results from TCRdb running MiXCR on the 5' RACE reads. The table records over 10,000 distinct CDR3 sequences, more than 10% of them present only once. Sequences were obtained from PBMCs or a T cell subset sorted from them (not recorded which). This receptor was obtained from an adult woman who had mild COVID-19 (a few samples of this study predate the infection). Cell type and time point are not known. The chain is built from TRBV7-9 and TRBJ1-1; D is ambiguous. CDR3 sequence: CASSYPAVGPEAFF. The CDR3, as DNA: TGTGCCAGCAGCTACCCAGCCGTTGGCCCTGAAGCTTTCTTT.